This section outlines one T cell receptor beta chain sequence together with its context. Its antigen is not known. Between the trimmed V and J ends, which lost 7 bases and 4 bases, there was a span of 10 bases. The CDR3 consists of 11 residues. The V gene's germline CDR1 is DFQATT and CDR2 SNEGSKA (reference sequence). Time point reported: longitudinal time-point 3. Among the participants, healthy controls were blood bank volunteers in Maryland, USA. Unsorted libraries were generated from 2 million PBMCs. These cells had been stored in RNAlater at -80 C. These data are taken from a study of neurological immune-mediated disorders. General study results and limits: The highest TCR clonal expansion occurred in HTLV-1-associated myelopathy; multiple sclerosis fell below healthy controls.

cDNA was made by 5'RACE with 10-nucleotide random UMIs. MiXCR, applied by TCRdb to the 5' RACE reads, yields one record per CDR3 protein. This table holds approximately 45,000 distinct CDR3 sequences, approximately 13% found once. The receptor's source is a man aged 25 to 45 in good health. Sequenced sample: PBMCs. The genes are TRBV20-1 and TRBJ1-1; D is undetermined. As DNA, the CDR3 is TGCAGTGGGGGTGATGGCACTGAAGCTTTCTTT. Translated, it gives CSGGDGTEAFF.